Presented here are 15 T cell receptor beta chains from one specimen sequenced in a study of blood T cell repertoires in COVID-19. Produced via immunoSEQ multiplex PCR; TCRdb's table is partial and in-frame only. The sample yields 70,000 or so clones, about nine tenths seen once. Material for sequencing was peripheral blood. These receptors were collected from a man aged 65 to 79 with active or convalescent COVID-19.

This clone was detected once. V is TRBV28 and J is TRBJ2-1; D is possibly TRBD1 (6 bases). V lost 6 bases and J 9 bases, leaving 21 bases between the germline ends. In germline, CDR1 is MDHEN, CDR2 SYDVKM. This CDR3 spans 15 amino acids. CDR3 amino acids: CASSQGEGVFGEQFF. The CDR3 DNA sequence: TGTGCCAGCAGCCAGGGAGAGGGGGTGTTTGGTGAGCAGTTCTTC.

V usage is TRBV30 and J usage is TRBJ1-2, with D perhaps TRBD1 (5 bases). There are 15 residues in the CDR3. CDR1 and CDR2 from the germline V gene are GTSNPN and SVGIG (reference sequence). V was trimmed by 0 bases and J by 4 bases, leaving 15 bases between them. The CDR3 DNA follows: TGTGCCTGGAGTGTGGGTCCCGGGGGTACCTATGGCTACACCTTC. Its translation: CAWSVGPGGTYGYTF.

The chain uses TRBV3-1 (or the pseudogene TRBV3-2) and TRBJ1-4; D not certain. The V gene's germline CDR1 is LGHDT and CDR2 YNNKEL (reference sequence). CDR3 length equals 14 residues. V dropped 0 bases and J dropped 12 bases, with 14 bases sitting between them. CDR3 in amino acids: CASSQEARTRELFF. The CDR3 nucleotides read TGTGCCAGCAGCCAAGAGGCTCGCACCCGGGAACTGTTTTTT.

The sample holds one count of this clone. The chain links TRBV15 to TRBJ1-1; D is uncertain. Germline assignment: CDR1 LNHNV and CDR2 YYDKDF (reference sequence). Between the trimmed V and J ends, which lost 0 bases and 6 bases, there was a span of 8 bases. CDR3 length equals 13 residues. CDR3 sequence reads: CATSRDPAAEAFF. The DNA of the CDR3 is TGTGCCACCAGCAGAGATCCAGCGGCTGAAGCTTTCTTT.

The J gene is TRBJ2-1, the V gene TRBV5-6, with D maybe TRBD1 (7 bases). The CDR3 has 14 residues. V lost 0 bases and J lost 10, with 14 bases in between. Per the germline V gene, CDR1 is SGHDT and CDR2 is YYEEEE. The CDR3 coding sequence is TGTGCCAGCAGCTTGGGTCCCCAGGGGGGCGAGCAGTTCTTC. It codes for CASSLGPQGGEQFF.

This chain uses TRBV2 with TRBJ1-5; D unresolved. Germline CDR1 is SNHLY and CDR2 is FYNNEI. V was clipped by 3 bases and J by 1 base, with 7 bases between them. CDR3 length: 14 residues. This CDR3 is CASSDGTSNQPQHF. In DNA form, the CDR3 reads TGTGCCAGCAGTGATGGCACAAGCAATCAGCCCCAGCATTTT. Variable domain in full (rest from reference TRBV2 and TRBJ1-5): EPEVTQTPSHQVTQMGQEVILRCVPISNHLYFYWYRQILGQKVEFLVSFYNNEISEKSEIFDDQFSVERPDGSNFTLKIRSTKLEDSAMYFCASSDGTSNQPQHFGDGTRLSIL.

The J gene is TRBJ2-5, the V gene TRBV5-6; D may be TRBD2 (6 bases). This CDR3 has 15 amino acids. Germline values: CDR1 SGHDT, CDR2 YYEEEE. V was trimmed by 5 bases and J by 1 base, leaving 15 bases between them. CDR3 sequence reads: CASRQPHGGQETQYF. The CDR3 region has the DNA TGTGCCAGCAGACAACCGCACGGGGGCCAAGAGACCCAGTACTTC.

CDR3 residues: CASSLSDSYEQYF. For the CDR3, the DNA is TGTGCCAGCAGCCTCAGCGACTCCTACGAGCAGTACTTC. V usage is TRBV3-1 (or the pseudogene TRBV3-2) and J usage is TRBJ2-7; D gene unclear. Trimming removed 4 bases from V and 0 bases from J, with 7 bases in between. The V gene's germline CDR1 is LGHDT and CDR2 YNNKEL (reference sequence). The CDR3 is made up of 13 amino acids.

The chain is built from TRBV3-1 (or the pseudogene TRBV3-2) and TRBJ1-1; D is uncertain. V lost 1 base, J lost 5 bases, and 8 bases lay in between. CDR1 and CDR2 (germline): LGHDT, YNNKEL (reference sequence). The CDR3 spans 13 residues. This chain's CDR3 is CASSQGAGTEAFF. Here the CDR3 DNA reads TGTGCCAGCAGCCAAGGGGCGGGGACTGAAGCTTTCTTT.

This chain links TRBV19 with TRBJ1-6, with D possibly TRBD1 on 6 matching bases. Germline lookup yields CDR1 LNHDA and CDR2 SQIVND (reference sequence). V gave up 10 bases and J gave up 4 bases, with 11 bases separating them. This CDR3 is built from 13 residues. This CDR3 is CATSGQYNSPLHF. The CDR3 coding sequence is TGTGCCACCTCCGGACAGTATAATTCACCCCTCCACTTT.

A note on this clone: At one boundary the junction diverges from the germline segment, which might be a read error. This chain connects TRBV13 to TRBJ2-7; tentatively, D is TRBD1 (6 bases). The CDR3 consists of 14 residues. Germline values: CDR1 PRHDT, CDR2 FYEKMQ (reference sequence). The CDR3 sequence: CASSLNGQSLPRSF. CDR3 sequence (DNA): TGTGCCAGCAGCTTAAATGGACAGTCCCTCCCTCGGTCCTTC.

In nucleotides, the CDR3 is TGTGCCACCTCCCGGGGACAGGGGGACTACGAGCAGTACTTC. Encoded protein: CATSRGQGDYEQYF. The chain recombines TRBV24-1 with TRBJ2-7; 11 bases line up with TRBD1. The CDR3 spans 14 residues. Germline lookup yields CDR1 KGHDR and CDR2 SFDVKD. Losses at the gene ends were 9 bases for V and 3 bases for J; bases not matched to a gene: 6.

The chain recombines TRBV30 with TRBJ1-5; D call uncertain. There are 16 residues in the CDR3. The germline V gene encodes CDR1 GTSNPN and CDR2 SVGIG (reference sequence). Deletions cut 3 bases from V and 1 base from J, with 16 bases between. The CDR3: CAWSSTRRSSNQPQHF. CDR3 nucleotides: TGTGCCTGGAGCTCTACTAGACGGTCCAGCAATCAGCCCCAGCATTTT.

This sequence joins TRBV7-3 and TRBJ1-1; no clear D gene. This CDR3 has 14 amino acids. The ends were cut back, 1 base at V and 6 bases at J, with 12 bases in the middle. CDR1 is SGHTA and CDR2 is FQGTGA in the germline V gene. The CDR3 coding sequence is TGTGCCAGCAGCTTAATACCCCACGGAGCTGAAGCTTTCTTT. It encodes CASSLIPHGAEAFF.

The CDR3 bases are TGTGCCAGCAGCCACAGGTCCACCGGGGAGCTGTTTTTT. Protein: CASSHRSTGELFF. V is TRBV28 and J is TRBJ2-2, with a weak D call TRBD1 (5 bases). V lost 6 bases, J lost 4 bases, and 9 bases lay in between. Germline assignment: CDR1 MDHEN and CDR2 SYDVKM. The CDR3 spans 13 residues.